The clone carrying this T cell receptor beta chain came up a few times. Its specificity is unknown. Primers used in a second PCR of roughly 6 to 12 cycles were a sample-barcoded 5' primer and a J-beta primer mix. TCRdb re-analysed the 5' RACE reads in MiXCR, keeping a single row per CDR3 protein. This sample has around 2 million distinct CDR3 sequences, with about two fifths found just once. Researchers collected approximately 9.5 milliliters of peripheral blood from every single donor. Each sample had at least 6.5 million PBMCs isolated. CDR3 length: 15 residues. From germline, CDR1 is LGHNA and CDR2 YSLEER. The V and J ends lost 0 bases and 15 bases respectively, with 21 bases between them. This entry comes from a study of blood T cells in healthy people across ages. On the study more broadly: Per every two T cells, about one barcoded beta molecule was captured by template switching.

Study results and caveats: PBMC samples, being unsorted, prevented any conclusive comparison of naive and antigen-experienced cells.

The clonotype was recovered from a human donor in good health. The sample consisted of blood. The chain couples TRBV4-3 to TRBJ2-4; D unclear. The CDR3 protein is CASSQETRPPTHLYF. CDR3 DNA sequence: TGCGCCAGCAGCCAAGAAACAAGGCCCCCCACTCATCTGTACTTC.